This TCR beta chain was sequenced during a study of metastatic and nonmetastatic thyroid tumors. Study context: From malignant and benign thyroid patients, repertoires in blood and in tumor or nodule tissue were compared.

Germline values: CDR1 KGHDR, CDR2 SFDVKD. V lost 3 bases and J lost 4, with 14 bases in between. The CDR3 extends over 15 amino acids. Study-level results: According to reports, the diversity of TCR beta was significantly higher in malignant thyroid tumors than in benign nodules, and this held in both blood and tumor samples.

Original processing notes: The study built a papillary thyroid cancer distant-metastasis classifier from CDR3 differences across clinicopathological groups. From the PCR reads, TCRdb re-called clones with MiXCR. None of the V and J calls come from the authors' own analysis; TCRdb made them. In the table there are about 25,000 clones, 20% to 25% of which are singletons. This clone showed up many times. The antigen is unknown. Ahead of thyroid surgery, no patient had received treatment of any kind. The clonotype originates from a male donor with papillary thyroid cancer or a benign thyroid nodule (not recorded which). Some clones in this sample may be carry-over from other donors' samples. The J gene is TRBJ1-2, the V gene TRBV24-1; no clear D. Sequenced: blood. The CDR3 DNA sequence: TGTGCCACCAGTGATGACTCGACCGAAGCCTATGGCTACACCTTC. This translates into CATSDDSTEAYGYTF.